This TCR beta chain was profiled in a study of technical replicates of blood from a handful of donors. The CDR3 sequence is 14 residues long. V lost 3 bases and J lost 1, with 9 bases in between. CDR1 and CDR2 from the germline V gene are SGHNT and YENEEA. Sequencing used immunoSEQ multiplex PCR; TCRdb keeps in-frame clones, though not all of them. The table records 35,000 to 50,000 clones, 96% of them present only once. The J gene is TRBJ1-1, the V gene TRBV11-3; D might be TRBD1 (6 bases). The receptor was derived from a human donor in good health. Sequencing was carried out using T cells isolated from PBMCs. In DNA form, the CDR3 reads TGTGCCAGCAGCTTTCGGACAGAGAACACTGAAGCTTTCTTT. Residues: CASSFRTENTEAFF. Complete variable domain (other parts from reference TRBV11-3 and TRBJ1-1): EAGVVQSPRYKIIEKKQPVAFWCNPISGHNTLYWYLQNLGQGPELLIRYENEEAVDDSQLPKDRFSAERLKGVDSTLKIQPAELGDSAVYLCASSFRTENTEAFFGQGTRLTVV.